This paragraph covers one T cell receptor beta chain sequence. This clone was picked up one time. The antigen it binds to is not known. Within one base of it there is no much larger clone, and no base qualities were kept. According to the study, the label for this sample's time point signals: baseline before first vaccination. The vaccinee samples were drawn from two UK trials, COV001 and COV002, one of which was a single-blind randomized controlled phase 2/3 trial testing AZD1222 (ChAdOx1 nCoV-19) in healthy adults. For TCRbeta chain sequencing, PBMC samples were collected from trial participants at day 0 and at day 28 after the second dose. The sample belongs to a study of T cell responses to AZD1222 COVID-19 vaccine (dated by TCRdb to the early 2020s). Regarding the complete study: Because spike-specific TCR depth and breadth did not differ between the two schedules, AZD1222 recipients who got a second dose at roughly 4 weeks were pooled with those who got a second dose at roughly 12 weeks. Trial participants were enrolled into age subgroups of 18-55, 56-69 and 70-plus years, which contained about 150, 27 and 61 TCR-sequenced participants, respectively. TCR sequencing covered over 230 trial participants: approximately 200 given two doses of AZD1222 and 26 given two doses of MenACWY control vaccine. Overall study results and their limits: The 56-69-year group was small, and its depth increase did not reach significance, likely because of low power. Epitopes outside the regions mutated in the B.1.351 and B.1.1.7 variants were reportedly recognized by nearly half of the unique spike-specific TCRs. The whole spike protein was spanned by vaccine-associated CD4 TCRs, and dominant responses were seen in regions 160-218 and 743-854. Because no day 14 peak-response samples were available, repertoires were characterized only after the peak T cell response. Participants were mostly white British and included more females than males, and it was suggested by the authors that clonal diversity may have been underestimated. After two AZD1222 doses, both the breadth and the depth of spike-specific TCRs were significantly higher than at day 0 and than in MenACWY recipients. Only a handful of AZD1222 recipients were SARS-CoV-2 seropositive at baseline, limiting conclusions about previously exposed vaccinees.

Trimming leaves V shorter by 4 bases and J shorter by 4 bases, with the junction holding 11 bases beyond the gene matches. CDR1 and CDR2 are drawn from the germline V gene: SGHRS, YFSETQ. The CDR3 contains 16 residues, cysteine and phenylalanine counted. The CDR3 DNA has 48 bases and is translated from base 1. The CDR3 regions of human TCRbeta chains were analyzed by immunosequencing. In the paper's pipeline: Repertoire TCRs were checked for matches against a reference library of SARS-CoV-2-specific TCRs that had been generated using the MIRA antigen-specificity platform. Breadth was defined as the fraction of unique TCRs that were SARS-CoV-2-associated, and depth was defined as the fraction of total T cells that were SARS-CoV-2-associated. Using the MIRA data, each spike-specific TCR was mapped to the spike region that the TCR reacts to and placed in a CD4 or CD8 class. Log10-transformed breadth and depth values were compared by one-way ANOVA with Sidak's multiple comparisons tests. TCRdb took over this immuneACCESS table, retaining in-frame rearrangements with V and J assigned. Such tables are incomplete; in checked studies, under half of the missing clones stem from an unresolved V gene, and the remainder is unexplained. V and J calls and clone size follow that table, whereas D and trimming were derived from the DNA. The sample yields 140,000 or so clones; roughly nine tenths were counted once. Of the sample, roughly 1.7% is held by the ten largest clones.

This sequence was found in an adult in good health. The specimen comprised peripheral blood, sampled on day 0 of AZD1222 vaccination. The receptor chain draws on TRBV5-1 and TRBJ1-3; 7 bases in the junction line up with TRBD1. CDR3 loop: CASSPQWTGVGNTIYF. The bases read TGCGCCAGCAGCCCCCAGTGGACAGGCGTCGGAAACACCATATATTTT.